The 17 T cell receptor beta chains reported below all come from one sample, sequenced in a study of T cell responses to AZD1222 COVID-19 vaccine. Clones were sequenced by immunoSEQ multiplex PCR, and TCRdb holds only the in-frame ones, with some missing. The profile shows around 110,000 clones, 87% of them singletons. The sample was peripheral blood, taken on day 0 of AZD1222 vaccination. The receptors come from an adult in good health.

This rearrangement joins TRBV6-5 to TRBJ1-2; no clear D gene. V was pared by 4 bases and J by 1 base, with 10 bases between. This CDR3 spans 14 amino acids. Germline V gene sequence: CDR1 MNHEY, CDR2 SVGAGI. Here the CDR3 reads CASSLNRLNYGYTF. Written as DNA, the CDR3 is TGTGCCAGCAGTTTAAACCGTCTTAACTATGGCTACACCTTC.

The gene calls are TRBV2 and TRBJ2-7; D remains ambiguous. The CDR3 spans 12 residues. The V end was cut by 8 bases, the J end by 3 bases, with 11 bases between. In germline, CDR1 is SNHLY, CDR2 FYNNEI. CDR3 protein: CASFFTVYEQYF. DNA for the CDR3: TGTGCCAGCTTTTTCACTGTCTACGAGCAGTACTTC. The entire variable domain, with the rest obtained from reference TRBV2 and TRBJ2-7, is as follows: EPEVTQTPSHQVTQMGQEVILRCVPISNHLYFYWYRQILGQKVEFLVSFYNNEISEKSEIFDDQFSVERPDGSNFTLKIRSTKLEDSAMYFCASFFTVYEQYFGPGTRLTVT.

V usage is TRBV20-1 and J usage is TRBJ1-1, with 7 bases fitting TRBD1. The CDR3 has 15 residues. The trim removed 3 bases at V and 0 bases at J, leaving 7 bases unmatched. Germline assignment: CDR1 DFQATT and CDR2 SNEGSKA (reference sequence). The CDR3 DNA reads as TGCAGTGCTAGTGAGGGGGCCTTCATGAACACTGAAGCTTTCTTT. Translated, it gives CSASEGAFMNTEAFF.

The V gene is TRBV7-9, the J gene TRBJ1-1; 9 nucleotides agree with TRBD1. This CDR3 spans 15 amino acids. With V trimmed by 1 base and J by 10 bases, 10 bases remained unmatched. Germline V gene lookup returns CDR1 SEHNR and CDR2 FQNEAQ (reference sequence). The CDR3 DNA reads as TGTGCCAGCAGCTTAGTTGGGGACAGGGAGGTGAGAGCTTTCTTT. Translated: CASSLVGDREVRAFF.

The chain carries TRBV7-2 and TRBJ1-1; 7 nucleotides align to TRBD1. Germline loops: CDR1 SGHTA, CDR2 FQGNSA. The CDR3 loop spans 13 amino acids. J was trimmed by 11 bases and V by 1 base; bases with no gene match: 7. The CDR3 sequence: CASSLDWDSLAFF. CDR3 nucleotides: TGTGCCAGCAGCTTAGACTGGGACAGCTTGGCTTTCTTT.

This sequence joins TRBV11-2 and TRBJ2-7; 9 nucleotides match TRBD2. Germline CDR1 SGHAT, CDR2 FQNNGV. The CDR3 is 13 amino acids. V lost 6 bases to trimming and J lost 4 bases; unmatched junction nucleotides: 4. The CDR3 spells CASRTSGAYEQYF. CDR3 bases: TGTGCCAGCAGGACTAGCGGAGCATACGAGCAGTACTTC.

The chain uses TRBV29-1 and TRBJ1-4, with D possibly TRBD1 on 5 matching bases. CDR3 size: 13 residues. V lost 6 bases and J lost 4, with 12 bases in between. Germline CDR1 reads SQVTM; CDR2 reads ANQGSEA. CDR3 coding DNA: TGCAGCGTGAGGTGGGGCGTTAATGAAAAACTGTTTTTT. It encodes CSVRWGVNEKLFF.

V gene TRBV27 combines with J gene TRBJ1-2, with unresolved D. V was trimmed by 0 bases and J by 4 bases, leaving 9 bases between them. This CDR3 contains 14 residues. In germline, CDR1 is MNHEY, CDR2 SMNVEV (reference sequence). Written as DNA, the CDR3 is TGTGCCAGCAGTTTATCGATTCACCGCTATGGCTACACCTTC. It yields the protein CASSLSIHRYGYTF.

In DNA, the CDR3 is TGTGCCAGCAGCCAAGATCGGAGGATGTTGAACACTGAAGCTTTCTTT. It codes for CASSQDRRMLNTEAFF. The genes are TRBV3-1 (or the pseudogene TRBV3-2) and TRBJ1-1; D is uncertain. From germline, CDR1 is LGHDT and CDR2 YNNKEL (reference sequence). V was cut by 0 bases and J by 0 bases, with 11 bases left in between. The CDR3 is made up of 16 amino acids.

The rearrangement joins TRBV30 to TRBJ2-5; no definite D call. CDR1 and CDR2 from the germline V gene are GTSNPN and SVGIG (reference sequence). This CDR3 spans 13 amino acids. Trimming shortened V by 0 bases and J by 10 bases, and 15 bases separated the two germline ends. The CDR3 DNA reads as TGTGCCTGGAGTGTCGGTACCCACGGTGGCCAGTACTTC. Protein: CAWSVGTHGGQYF. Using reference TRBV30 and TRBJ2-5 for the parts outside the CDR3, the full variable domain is SQTIHQWPATLVQPVGSPLSLECTVEGTSNPNLYWYRQAAGRGLQLLFYSVGIGQISSEVPQNLSASRPQDRQFILSSKKLLLSDSGFYLCAWSVGTHGGQYFGPGTRLLVL.

Here the CDR3 DNA reads TGTGCCAGCAGCTTAGGGCCCAGCAACGAGCAGTACTTC. Translation: CASSLGPSNEQYF. The rearrangement joins TRBV7-2 to TRBJ2-7; no definite D call. This CDR3 spans 13 amino acids. The germline V gene encodes CDR1 SGHTA and CDR2 FQGNSA. V lost 1 base, J lost 5 bases, and 9 bases lay in between.

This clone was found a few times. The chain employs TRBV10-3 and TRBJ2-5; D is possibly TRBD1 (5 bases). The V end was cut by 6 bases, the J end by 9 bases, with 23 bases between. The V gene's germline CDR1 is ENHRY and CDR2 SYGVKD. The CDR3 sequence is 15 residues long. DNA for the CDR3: TGTGCCATCAGGGACCCGGACACGGGCCTTTTGGCCCAGTACTTC. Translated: CAIRDPDTGLLAQYF.

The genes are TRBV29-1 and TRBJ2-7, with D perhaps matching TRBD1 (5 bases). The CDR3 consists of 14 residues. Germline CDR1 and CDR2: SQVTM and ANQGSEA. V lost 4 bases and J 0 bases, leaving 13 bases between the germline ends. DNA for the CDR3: TGCAGCGTTGCGCGGACACCTAGCTCCTACGAGCAGTACTTC. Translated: CSVARTPSSYEQYF.

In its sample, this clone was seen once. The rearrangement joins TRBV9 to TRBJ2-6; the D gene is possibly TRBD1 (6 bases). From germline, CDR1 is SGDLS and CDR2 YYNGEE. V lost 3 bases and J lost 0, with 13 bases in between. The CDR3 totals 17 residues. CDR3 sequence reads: CASSETGTNSGANVLTF. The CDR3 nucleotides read TGTGCCAGCAGCGAGACAGGCACGAACTCTGGGGCCAACGTCCTGACTTTC. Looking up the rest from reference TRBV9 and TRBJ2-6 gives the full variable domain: DSGVTQTPKHLITATGQRVTLRCSPRSGDLSVYWYQQSLDQGLQFLIQYYNGEERAKGNILERFSAQQFPDLHSELNLSSLELGDSALYFCASSETGTNSGANVLTFGAGSRLTVL.

CDR3: CASSRTATSTDTQYF. The CDR3 region has the DNA TGTGCCAGTAGTAGGACAGCGACCAGCACAGATACGCAGTATTTT. This chain joins TRBV19 and TRBJ2-3, with D perhaps matching TRBD1 (6 bases). This CDR3 region has 15 residues. Deletions cut 4 bases from V and 0 bases from J, with 11 bases between. CDR1 and CDR2 (germline): LNHDA, SQIVND (reference sequence). Variable domain in full (rest from reference TRBV19 and TRBJ2-3): DGGITQSPKYLFRKEGQNVTLSCEQNLNHDAMYWYRQDPGQGLRLIYYSQIVNDFQKGDIAEGYSVSREKKESFPLTVTSAQKNPTAFYLCASSRTATSTDTQYFGPGTRLTVL.

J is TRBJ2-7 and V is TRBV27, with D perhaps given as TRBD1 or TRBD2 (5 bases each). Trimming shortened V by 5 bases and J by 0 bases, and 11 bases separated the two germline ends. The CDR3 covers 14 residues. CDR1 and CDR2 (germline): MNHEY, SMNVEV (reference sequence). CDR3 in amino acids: CASSLGRASYEQYF. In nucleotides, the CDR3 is TGTGCCAGCAGTCTGGGACGAGCCTCCTACGAGCAGTACTTC.

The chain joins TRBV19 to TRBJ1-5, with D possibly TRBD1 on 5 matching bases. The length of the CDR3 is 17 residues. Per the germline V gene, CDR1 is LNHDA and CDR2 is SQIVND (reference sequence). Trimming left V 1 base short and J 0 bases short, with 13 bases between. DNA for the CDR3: TGTGCCAGTAGTATAGCCCCCCACAGGAATAGCAATCAGCCCCAGCATTTT. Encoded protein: CASSIAPHRNSNQPQHF.